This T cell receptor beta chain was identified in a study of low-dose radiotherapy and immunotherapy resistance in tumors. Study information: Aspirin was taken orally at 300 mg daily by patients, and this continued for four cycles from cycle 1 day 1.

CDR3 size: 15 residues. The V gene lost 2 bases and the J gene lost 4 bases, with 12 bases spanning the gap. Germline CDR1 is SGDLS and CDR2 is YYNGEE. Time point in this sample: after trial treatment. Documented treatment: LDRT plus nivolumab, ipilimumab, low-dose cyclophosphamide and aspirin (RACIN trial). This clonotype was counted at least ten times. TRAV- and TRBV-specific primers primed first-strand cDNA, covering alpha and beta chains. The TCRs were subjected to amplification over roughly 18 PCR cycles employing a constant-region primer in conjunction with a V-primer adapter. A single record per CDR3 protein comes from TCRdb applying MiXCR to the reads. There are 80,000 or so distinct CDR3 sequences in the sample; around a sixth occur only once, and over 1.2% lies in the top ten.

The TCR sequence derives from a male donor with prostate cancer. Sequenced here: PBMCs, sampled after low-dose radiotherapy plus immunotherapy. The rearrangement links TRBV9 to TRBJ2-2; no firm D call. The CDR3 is CASSVVPTSTGELFF. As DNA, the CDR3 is TGTGCCAGCAGCGTTGTCCCTACGAGCACCGGGGAGCTGTTTTTT.